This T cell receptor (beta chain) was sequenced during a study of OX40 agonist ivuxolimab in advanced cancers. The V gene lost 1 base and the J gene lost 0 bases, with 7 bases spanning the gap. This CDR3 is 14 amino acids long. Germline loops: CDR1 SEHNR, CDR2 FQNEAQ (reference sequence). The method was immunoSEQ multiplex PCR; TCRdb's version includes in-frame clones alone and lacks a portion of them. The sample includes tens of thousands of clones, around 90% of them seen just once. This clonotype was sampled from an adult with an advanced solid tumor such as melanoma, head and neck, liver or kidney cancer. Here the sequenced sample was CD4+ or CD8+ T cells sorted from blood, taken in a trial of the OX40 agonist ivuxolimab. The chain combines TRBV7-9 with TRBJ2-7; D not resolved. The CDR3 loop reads CASSLGASSYEQYF. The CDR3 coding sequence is TGTGCCAGCAGCTTAGGTGCGAGCTCCTACGAGCAGTACTTC.